Sequencing of this T cell receptor beta chain was carried out in a study of cytomegalovirus exposure and HLA in healthy donors. Points on this clone: The antigen remains unidentified.

The PCR used 60 Vbeta and 13 Jbeta primers. The repertoire was sequenced with immunoSEQ multiplex PCR; TCRdb's copy has only in-frame clones and lacks some. The sample holds approximately 100,000 clones, roughly 82% seen once. Each donor was nominally healthy when sampled (though unrecorded immune exposures were likely). Study results and limitations: A later analysis reportedly found that, within productive TCRs, an Asian-associated ancestry cluster had fewer N-insertions than the mean observed across the approximately 600 donors. Most CMV-associated TCR beta chains appeared HLA-restricted in a later analysis.

There are 20 residues in the CDR3. J was trimmed by 4 bases and V by 4 bases; bases with no gene match: 23. CDR1 MNHNS and CDR2 SASEGT come from the germline V gene. The sequencing sample was made of PBMCs. V is TRBV6-1 and J is TRBJ1-2, with 8 positions matching TRBD1. The source is a man aged 40-49 years in good health and CMV-seropositive. The CDR3 coding sequence is TGTGCCAGCAGTGCCCCTCTTGACAGGGGAGGGTCAACAGGGTTCTATGGCTACACCTTC. It translates to CASSAPLDRGGSTGFYGYTF.